This T cell receptor (beta chain) was sequenced in a study of blood T cell repertoires in COVID-19. Looking at the study overall: The origin of the acute and convalescent COVID-19 samples was the United States, Italy and Spain.

Recovery among Cohort 3 donors was established by two negative PCRs, clearance, or symptom resolution. In the authors' methods: From reference gene primer amplification, estimates of nucleated cell counts were derived. Method: immunoSEQ multiplex PCR; TCRdb's copy keeps in-frame clones and lacks some. The V and J calls and the clone size are those of that table, but D and trimming were determined from the DNA. The sample has hundreds of thousands of clones; over 75% are singletons. Trimming removed 0 bases at V and 10 bases at J, with 11 bases between. Germline V gene sequence: CDR1 SGHDT, CDR2 YYEEEE. There are 14 residues in the CDR3.

The sample consisted of PBMCs or T cells enriched from blood (not recorded which). The TCR comes from a woman in her 30s who had recovered from COVID-19. The rearrangement uses TRBV5-6 and TRBJ1-6, with D tentatively TRBD1 (6 bases). The CDR3 is CASSLDLQGSPLHF. The CDR3 DNA follows: TGTGCCAGCAGCTTGGATTTGCAGGGGTCACCCCTCCACTTT.